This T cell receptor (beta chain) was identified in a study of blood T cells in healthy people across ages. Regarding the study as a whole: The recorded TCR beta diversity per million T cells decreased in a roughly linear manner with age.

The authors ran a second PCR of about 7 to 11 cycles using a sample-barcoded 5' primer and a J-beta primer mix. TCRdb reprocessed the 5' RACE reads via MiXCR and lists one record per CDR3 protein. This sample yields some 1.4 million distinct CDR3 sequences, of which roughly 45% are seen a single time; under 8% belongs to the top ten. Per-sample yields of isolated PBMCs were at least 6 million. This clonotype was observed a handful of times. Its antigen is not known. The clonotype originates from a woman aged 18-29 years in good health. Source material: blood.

The CDR3 reads CASSLALWDSDKETQYF. The DNA for the CDR3 is TGCGCCAGCAGCTTGGCCCTTTGGGACAGCGATAAAGAGACCCAGTACTTC. V gene TRBV5-1 combines with J gene TRBJ2-5; 7 bases map to TRBD1. CDR1 SGHRS and CDR2 YFSETQ come from the germline V gene. Trimming at V came to 0 bases and at J to 3 bases, leaving 11 bases not matched to a gene. The CDR3 sequence is 17 residues long.